This paragraph reports one TCR beta chain. The antigen remains unidentified. The germline gives CDR1 MNHNS, CDR2 SASEGT. The trim removed 7 bases at V and 7 bases at J, leaving 15 bases unmatched. The CDR3 contains 15 residues. The data originate from a study of CD8+CD57+ T cells in acquired aplastic anemia. Across the whole study: Sorted CD4+ and CD8+ cell DNA averaged approximately 3.2 ug.

Regarding the study as a whole: No significant difference in CD8+ Simpson's diversity was found between patients and controls.

Profiling that covered TCR beta VDJ and CDR3 relied on genomic DNA as its template. TCRdb re-called the reads with MiXCR, one entry per CDR3 protein. Altogether around 430,000 distinct CDR3 sequences are present, less than 35% being singletons, with the ten largest covering around 0.82%. Only patients with CD8+CD57+ cell expansion on flow cytometry were chosen for sequencing. Every one of the patients had aplastic anemia (severe, acquired). The source is a human donor with aplastic anemia. Sequencing used sorted CD4+, CD8+, or CD8+CD57+ T cells (not recorded which) from PBMCs. The chain has TRBV6-1 and TRBJ2-7; 8 bases are a match to TRBD1. CDR3 amino acids: CASINLRGLRWEQYF. DNA for the CDR3: TGTGCCAGCATTAACCTCAGGGGGCTCAGGTGGGAGCAGTACTTC.